This is a list of T cell receptor beta chains from one sample in a study of OX40 agonist ivuxolimab in advanced cancers. Sequencing used immunoSEQ multiplex PCR; TCRdb keeps in-frame clones, though not all of them. The table has roughly 42,000 clones, approximately 86% seen once. This specimen consisted of CD4+ or CD8+ T cells sorted from blood, obtained in a trial of the OX40 agonist ivuxolimab. The source is an adult with an advanced solid tumor such as melanoma, head and neck, liver or kidney cancer. Each CDR3 is given with its conserved first and last residue. A D gene is named only where the DNA matches it firmly. The listing skips clone size in some rows; elsewhere it reads once, few, many or a size class.

J: TRBJ2-2
D: .
size: .
V: TRBV13
CDR3: CASSYLLETGELFF
DNA: TGTGCCAGCAGCTACCTGCTGGAAACCGGGGAGCTGTTTTTT

J: TRBJ1-1
D: .
size: .
V: TRBV4-1
CDR3: CASSRRTGLNTEAFF
DNA: TGCGCCAGCAGCCGACGCACAGGACTGAACACTGAAGCTTTCTTT

J: TRBJ2-1
D: TRBD2
size: .
V: TRBV7-9
CDR3: CASSLTSGGVYNEQFF
DNA: TGTGCCAGCAGCTTAACTAGTGGGGGGGTATACAATGAGCAGTTCTTC

J: TRBJ2-4
D: .
size: .
V: TRBV9
CDR3: CASSDGTENIQYF
DNA: TGTGCCAGCAGCGACGGGACTGAAAACATTCAGTACTTC

J: TRBJ1-2
D: .
size: .
V: TRBV6-6
CDR3: CASIKSPRTNYGYTF
DNA: TGTGCCAGCATCAAATCCCCCAGGACTAACTATGGCTACACCTTC

J: TRBJ2-1
D: .
size: .
V: TRBV19
CDR3: CASSIGGFQQFF
DNA: TGTGCCAGTAGTATAGGGGGGTTCCAGCAGTTCTTC

J: TRBJ1-2
D: TRBD1
size: .
V: TRBV5-8
CDR3: CASSLVYLPGTGSNYGYTF
DNA: TGTGCCAGCAGCTTGGTCTATCTTCCAGGGACAGGGTCTAACTATGGCTACACCTTC

J: TRBJ2-3
D: .
size: .
V: TRBV9
CDR3: CASSVAGSLTDTQYF
DNA: TGTGCCAGCAGCGTAGCGGGGAGCCTCACAGATACGCAGTATTTT

J: TRBJ1-2
D: .
size: once
V: TRBV9
CDR3: CASSASWGPEYGYTF
DNA: TGTGCCAGCAGCGCCTCGTGGGGGCCAGAATATGGCTACACCTTC

J: TRBJ1-2
D: .
size: .
V: TRBV19
CDR3: CASSTWAIDYGYTF
DNA: TGTGCCAGTAGTACCTGGGCGATCGACTATGGCTACACCTTC

J: TRBJ2-4
D: .
size: once
V: TRBV5-8
CDR3: CASSSGVVGGRWAKNIQYF
DNA: TGTGCCAGCAGCTCGGGAGTGGTGGGTGGACGGTGGGCCAAAAACATTCAGTACTTC

J: TRBJ2-1
D: .
size: once
V: TRBV19
CDR3: CASTPGGSSYNEQFF
DNA: TGTGCCAGTACCCCGGGTGGCAGCTCCTACAATGAGCAGTTCTTC

J: TRBJ2-3
D: .
size: .
V: TRBV5-5
CDR3: CASHRDRLGRTDTQYF
DNA: TGTGCCAGCCACAGGGATAGGCTTGGTCGCACAGATACGCAGTATTTT

J: TRBJ2-7
D: .
size: .
V: TRBV9
CDR3: CASSVAGSPYEQYF
DNA: TGTGCCAGCAGCGTAGCTGGGTCTCCCTACGAGCAGTACTTC

J: TRBJ1-5
D: TRBD1
size: .
V: TRBV2
CDR3: CASSSPGQGAWSNQPQHF
DNA: TGTGCCAGCAGTTCTCCGGGACAGGGGGCTTGGAGCAATCAGCCCCAGCATTTT

J: TRBJ1-3
D: TRBD1
size: .
V: TRBV6-5
CDR3: CASSYSTGGGNTIYF
DNA: TGTGCCAGCAGTTACTCTACAGGGGGCGGAAACACCATATATTTT

J: TRBJ1-1
D: .
size: once
V: TRBV6-5
CDR3: CASSYDEEIEAFF
DNA: TGTGCCAGCAGTTACGACGAGGAGATTGAAGCTTTCTTT

J: TRBJ1-1
D: TRBD1
size: .
V: TRBV12-5
CDR3: CASGLRTGAWTEAFF
DNA: TGTGCTAGTGGTTTGAGAACAGGGGCGTGGACTGAAGCTTTCTTT

J: TRBJ1-2
D: .
size: .
V: TRBV28
CDR3: CASSFIQGASFTNYGYTF
DNA: TGTGCCAGCAGCTTCATACAGGGTGCCTCCTTCACTAACTATGGCTACACCTTC

J: TRBJ1-3
D: TRBD1
size: .
V: TRBV9
CDR3: CASSVGRGAGNTIYF
DNA: TGTGCCAGCAGCGTAGGCAGGGGGGCTGGAAACACCATATATTTT

J: TRBJ1-5
D: .
size: .
V: TRBV12-2
CDR3: CAGFLVDGGNQPQHF
DNA: TGTGCAGGGTTCTTAGTGGATGGGGGCAATCAGCCCCAGCATTTT

J: TRBJ2-1
D: .
size: .
V: TRBV7-9
CDR3: CASSLVGGQYNEQFF
DNA: TGTGCCAGCAGCTTAGTTGGGGGCCAGTACAATGAGCAGTTCTTC

J: TRBJ1-4
D: .
size: .
V: TRBV6-5
CDR3: CASSYSSEINEKLFF
DNA: TGTGCCAGCAGTTACTCCAGCGAGATTAATGAAAAACTGTTTTTT

J: TRBJ1-2
D: TRBD1
size: .
V: TRBV27
CDR3: CASSLAAGTGPNYGYTF
DNA: TGTGCCAGCAGTTTAGCGGCAGGGACAGGCCCTAACTATGGCTACACCTTC

J: TRBJ2-5
D: .
size: .
V: TRBV11-1
CDR3: CAVGEYQETQYF
DNA: TGTGCCGTCGGAGAGTACCAAGAGACCCAGTACTTC

J: TRBJ2-1
D: .
size: .
V: TRBV10-1
CDR3: CASSDPGETFDEQFF
DNA: TGCGCCAGCAGTGACCCGGGGGAGACGTTTGATGAGCAGTTCTTC

J: TRBJ2-1
D: .
size: .
V: TRBV15
CDR3: CATSRERPTYNEQFF
DNA: TGTGCCACCAGCAGAGAAAGACCAACCTACAATGAGCAGTTCTTC

J: TRBJ2-5
D: TRBD1
size: .
V: TRBV5-1
CDR3: CASSWMGQQETQYF
DNA: TGCGCCAGCAGCTGGATGGGACAGCAAGAGACCCAGTACTTC

J: TRBJ2-3
D: .
size: .
V: TRBV19
CDR3: CASKIHNLGVDTQYF
DNA: TGTGCCAGTAAAATTCATAATTTAGGAGTGGATACGCAGTATTTT

J: TRBJ1-1
D: .
size: .
V: TRBV5-5
CDR3: CASRWESLNTEAFF
DNA: TGTGCCAGCAGGTGGGAGTCTCTGAACACTGAAGCTTTCTTT

J: TRBJ2-5
D: .
size: .
V: TRBV16
CDR3: CASSQGGGALGETQYF
DNA: TGTGCCAGCAGCCAAGGTGGGGGCGCGCTCGGAGAGACCCAGTACTTC

J: TRBJ2-1
D: TRBD2
size: large
V: TRBV6-5
CDR3: CATELASGHEQFF
DNA: TGTGCCACCGAACTAGCGTCGGGGCATGAGCAGTTCTTC

J: TRBJ1-3
D: .
size: .
V: TRBV9
CDR3: CASSPSGASGNTIYF
DNA: TGTGCCAGCAGCCCATCCGGGGCCTCTGGAAACACCATATATTTT

J: TRBJ2-2
D: .
size: .
V: TRBV7-9
CDR3: CASSSSLGPGELFF
DNA: TGTGCCAGCAGCTCCTCATTAGGTCCCGGGGAGCTGTTTTTT

J: TRBJ1-1
D: .
size: .
V: TRBV6-6
CDR3: CASSPTTGRTEAFF
DNA: TGTGCCAGCAGTCCCACTACAGGACGCACTGAAGCTTTCTTT

J: TRBJ2-1
D: TRBD2
size: .
V: TRBV5-6
CDR3: CASSLGGLAGGPANEQFF
DNA: TGTGCCAGCAGCTTGGGAGGACTAGCGGGGGGGCCCGCTAATGAGCAGTTCTTC

J: TRBJ2-2
D: .
size: .
V: TRBV5-1
CDR3: CASPGAAGELFF
DNA: TGCGCCAGCCCCGGGGCCGCCGGGGAGCTGTTTTTT

J: TRBJ2-2
D: .
size: .
V: TRBV2
CDR3: CASSRDINGELFF
DNA: TGTGCCAGCAGTAGGGACATAAACGGGGAGCTGTTTTTT

J: TRBJ2-7
D: TRBD2
size: few
V: TRBV7-9
CDR3: CASSLGASGNYEQYF
DNA: TGTGCCAGCAGCTTAGGGGCTAGCGGGAACTACGAGCAGTACTTC

J: TRBJ1-1
D: TRBD1
size: .
V: TRBV9
CDR3: CASSVRDRGLNTEAFF
DNA: TGTGCCAGCAGCGTACGGGACAGGGGTTTGAACACTGAAGCTTTCTTT